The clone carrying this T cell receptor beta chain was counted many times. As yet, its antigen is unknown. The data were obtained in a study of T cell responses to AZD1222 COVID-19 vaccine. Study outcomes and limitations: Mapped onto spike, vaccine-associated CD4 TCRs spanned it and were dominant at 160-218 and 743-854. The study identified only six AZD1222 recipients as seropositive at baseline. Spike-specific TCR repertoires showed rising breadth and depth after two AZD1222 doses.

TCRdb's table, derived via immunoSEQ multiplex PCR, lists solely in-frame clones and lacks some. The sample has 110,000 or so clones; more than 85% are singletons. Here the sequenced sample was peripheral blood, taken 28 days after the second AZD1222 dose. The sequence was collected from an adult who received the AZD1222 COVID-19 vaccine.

The CDR3 is CASSLQGNNQPQHF. CDR3 DNA sequence: TGTGCCAGCAGTCTACAGGGGAACAATCAGCCCCAGCATTTT. V is TRBV11-3 and J is TRBJ1-5; TRBD1 agrees at 7 bases. CDR1 and CDR2 (germline): SGHNT, YENEEA. V shed 6 bases and J 3 bases; nucleotides not matched to a gene: 5. The CDR3 spans 14 residues.